The 29 T cell receptor beta chains given below trace back to one sample, sequenced in a study of regulatory T cells in long-lasting Graves disease. iRepertoire HTBI primers and Arm-PCR of CDR3 regions built TCR beta libraries. TCRdb recomputed calls from the multiplex PCR reads with MiXCR, one row per CDR3 protein. The repertoire holds around 400,000 distinct CDR3 sequences, with 21% as singletons. As to time point: persistent/refractory GD, antithyroid drugs over 5 years with positive TRAb. Preparation of the TCR library used RNA extracted from PBMCs. The sample here was peripheral blood mononuclear cells (PBMCs), taken when the disease was refractory, from a patient treated with antithyroid drugs. These receptors all stem from a female donor with Graves disease.

There are many counts of this clonotype. This chain joins TRBV7-2 and TRBJ2-4, with 9 bases identical to TRBD2. The CDR3 is made up of 16 amino acids. The germline V gene encodes CDR1 SGHTA and CDR2 FQGNSA. V lost 4 bases, J lost 1 base, and 5 bases stayed unmatched. The CDR3 nucleotides read TGTGCCAGCAGCTCAAGACTAGCGGACGCCAAAAACATTCAGTACTTC. This sequence encodes CASSSRLADAKNIQYF.

This clonotype was counted at least ten times. The CDR3 region has the DNA TGTGCCAGCAGCTTAGCTGGGGCCTCCTACGAGCAGTACTTC. Its translation: CASSLAGASYEQYF. The chain has TRBV27 and TRBJ2-7; D perhaps matches TRBD1 (5 bases). Germline CDR1 reads MNHEY; CDR2 reads SMNVEV (reference sequence). V dropped 6 bases and J dropped 0 bases, with 12 bases sitting between them. The CDR3 spans 14 residues.

The chain employs TRBV2 and TRBJ2-1, with a tentative D call TRBD2 (5 bases). This CDR3 is built from 12 residues. Germline-derived CDR1 and CDR2 are SNHLY and FYNNEI. V lost 4 bases, J lost 7 bases, and 8 bases lay in between. CDR3 residues: CASSGSGNEQFF. CDR3 nucleotide sequence: TGTGCCAGCAGTGGGTCGGGGAATGAGCAGTTCTTC.

V gene TRBV20-1 combines with J gene TRBJ2-1, with D perhaps matching TRBD2 (5 bases). This CDR3 comprises 11 residues. With 5 bases removed from V and 7 bases from J, the gap between germline ends came to 9 bases. From germline, CDR1 is DFQATT and CDR2 SNEGSKA (reference sequence). This chain's CDR3 is CSAGTGNEQFF. The CDR3 DNA follows: TGCAGTGCTGGAACGGGGAATGAGCAGTTCTTC.

The rearrangement uses TRBV2 and TRBJ2-1, with D hard to call. V was pared by 8 bases and J by 0 bases, with 2 bases between. Germline CDR1 and CDR2: SNHLY and FYNNEI. The CDR3 sequence is 11 residues long. The CDR3 region has the DNA TGTGCCAGCGTCTCCTACAATGAGCAGTTCTTC. It translates to CASVSYNEQFF.

This clonotype was detected only a few times. This chain joins TRBV28 and TRBJ1-2, with TRBD1 identical over 10 bases. Losses at the gene ends were 6 bases for V and 6 bases for J; bases not matched to a gene: 7. Germline V gives CDR1 MDHEN, CDR2 SYDVKM. This CDR3 spans 14 amino acids. The CDR3 sequence is CASRLTGGAHGYTF. The CDR3 DNA reads as TGTGCCAGCAGGCTGACAGGGGGCGCCCATGGCTACACCTTC.

This clonotype was detected many times. The rearrangement joins TRBV12-3 or TRBV12-4 to TRBJ2-2; D gene unclear. The V end was cut by 6 bases, the J end by 3 bases, with 11 bases between. The CDR3 totals 14 residues. This chain's CDR3 is CASSAGEHTGELFF. The CDR3 region has the DNA TGTGCCAGCAGCGCTGGAGAGCACACCGGGGAGCTGTTTTTT.

This clonotype showed up many times. J is TRBJ2-5 and V is TRBV28; 13 bases are shared with TRBD2. There are 18 residues in the CDR3. Germline V CDR1 and CDR2: MDHEN, SYDVKM. The trim removed 7 bases at V and 4 bases at J, leaving 15 bases unmatched. The CDR3 protein is CASTLVRLAGGPGETQYF. The DNA of the CDR3 is TGTGCCAGCACCCTGGTTCGACTAGCGGGAGGCCCGGGAGAGACCCAGTACTTC.

The chain carries TRBV27 and TRBJ2-1; 14 nucleotides agree with TRBD2. The V and J ends lost 4 bases and 9 bases, in that order; junction bases with no gene match: 8. Germline assignment: CDR1 MNHEY and CDR2 SMNVEV (reference sequence). CDR3 length: 16 residues. CDR3 in DNA: TGTGCCAGCAGTTCAAGACTAGCGGGAGGGCCGGGTGAGCAGTTCTTC. The encoded protein is CASSSRLAGGPGEQFF.

CDR3 DNA: TGTGCCAGCAGCGCGTTGGGGGGTGGGAGAACTGAAGCTTTCTTT. Its protein product is CASSALGGGRTEAFF. The chain is built from TRBV9 and TRBJ1-1; D might be TRBD1 (5 bases). The length of the CDR3 is 15 residues. The germline V and J ends were trimmed by 3 bases and 5 bases, with 17 bases remaining between them. Germline V gene lookup returns CDR1 SGDLS and CDR2 YYNGEE.

This rearrangement joins TRBV3-1 to TRBJ2-7, with D unresolved. The length of the CDR3 is 13 residues. Germline-derived CDR1 and CDR2 are LGHDT and YNNKEL (reference sequence). V lost 1 base, J lost 4 bases, and 8 bases lay in between. CDR3 region: CASSQVEGYEQYF. The CDR3 bases are TGTGCCAGCAGCCAAGTGGAAGGGTACGAGCAGTACTTC.

This clonotype was seen at least ten times. The chain is built from TRBV28 and TRBJ1-2; a weak D match, TRBD1 (5 bases). The CDR3 spans 15 residues. The V gene's germline CDR1 is MDHEN and CDR2 SYDVKM. V lost 3 bases to trimming and J lost 0 bases, with 11 bases between them. In DNA, the CDR3 is TGTGCCAGCAGTTTTGGAGGGGTCACTAACTATGGCTACACCTTC. Encoded protein: CASSFGGVTNYGYTF.

The gene calls are TRBV12-3 or TRBV12-4 and TRBJ1-2, with TRBD1 identical over 7 bases. The CDR3 contains 15 residues. V lost 4 bases to trimming and J lost 6 bases; unmatched junction nucleotides: 11. This CDR3 reads CASSSVGGASHGYTF. The CDR3 coding sequence is TGTGCCAGCAGTTCTGTAGGGGGCGCGTCCCATGGCTACACCTTC.

A few counts support this clonotype. One end of the junction does not line up with germline, which may come from a read error. This chain links TRBV7-7 with TRBJ2-1; 8 bases map to TRBD2. Germline values: CDR1 SSHAT, CDR2 FNYEAQ (reference sequence). The CDR3 length is 15 residues. CDR3 region: CASSSGQRGYNEQFF. The CDR3 DNA reads as TGTGCTAGCAGCTCAGGGCAGCGGGGGTACAATGAGCAGTTCTTC.

Worth noting for this clonotype: A much larger clonotype is one base distant, so this may be a read error. This sequence joins TRBV7-3 and TRBJ2-7; no reliable D call. Trimming took off 5 bases at V and 0 bases at J, with 14 bases between the two ends. This CDR3 comprises 15 residues. From germline, CDR1 is SGHTA and CDR2 FQGTGA. CDR3 DNA sequence: TGTGCCAGCAGCCCAGAGACCCATAGCTCCTACGAGCAGTACTTC. Its translation is CASSPETHSSYEQYF.

This rearrangement joins TRBV7-9 to TRBJ2-7; 12 bases match TRBD2. This CDR3 is built from 15 residues. J was trimmed by 6 bases and V by 2 bases; bases with no gene match: 5. CDR1 SEHNR and CDR2 FQNEAQ come from the germline V gene (reference sequence). CDR3 sequence: CASSLKTSGSSEQYF. The CDR3 region has the DNA TGTGCCAGCAGCTTAAAGACTAGCGGGAGCTCCGAGCAGTACTTC.

This clonotype was picked up many times. The rearrangement joins TRBV2 to TRBJ1-6; TRBD1 matches at 8 bases. The V segment lost 5 bases and the J segment 8 bases; nucleotides outside the gene matches: 2. This CDR3 has 13 amino acids. CDR1 SNHLY and CDR2 FYNNEI come from the germline V gene. The CDR3 region has the DNA TGTGCCAGCAGTACAGGGGGACATTCACCCCTCCACTTT. Its translation is CASSTGGHSPLHF.

This clonotype was observed a few times. This chain joins TRBV7-9 and TRBJ2-5, with 15 bases that match TRBD2. CDR1 is SEHNR, CDR2 FQNEAQ, per germline (reference sequence). This CDR3 is 17 amino acids long. Trimming at V came to 2 bases and at J to 5 bases, leaving 6 bases not matched to a gene. The CDR3 DNA follows: TGTGCCAGCAGCTTAAGGACTAGCGGGAGGGCCAATGAGACCCAGTACTTC. Encoded protein: CASSLRTSGRANETQYF.

This clonotype has at least ten counts. This chain connects TRBV28 to TRBJ2-5; a weak D match, TRBD1 (6 bases). From germline, CDR1 is MDHEN and CDR2 SYDVKM. Trimming cost V 4 bases and J 3 bases, with 21 bases left between them. The CDR3 totals 17 residues. The CDR3 DNA reads TGTGCCAGCAGTTCCCCTACCCAGGGGACGAGTGAAGAGACCCAGTACTTC. This sequence encodes CASSSPTQGTSEETQYF.

This chain uses TRBV13 with TRBJ1-1, with a possible D match to TRBD1 (5 bases). V was pared by 8 bases and J by 0 bases, with 13 bases between. Germline V lookup: CDR1 PRHDT, CDR2 FYEKMQ (reference sequence). The CDR3 consists of 14 residues. Here the CDR3 DNA reads TGTGCCAGCCTACGGGGGGGGATGAACACTGAAGCTTTCTTT. Amino acid sequence: CASLRGGMNTEAFF.

The chain links TRBV4-1 to TRBJ1-3; D not certain. Trimming pared 5 bases from V and 0 bases from J, leaving 11 bases between. The germline V gene encodes CDR1 MGHRA and CDR2 YSYEKL. The CDR3 spans 15 residues. CDR3 region: CASSGMGSSGNTIYF. The DNA of the CDR3 is TGCGCCAGCAGCGGAATGGGGAGCTCTGGAAACACCATATATTTT.

This clonotype has ten or more counts. CDR3 bases: TGTGCCAGCAGTCCGGGACAGGTGGTCTTCGGAAAACTGTTTTTT. Encoded protein: CASSPGQVVFGKLFF. The V gene is TRBV28, the J gene TRBJ1-4, with 8 bases aligning to TRBD1. Per germline, CDR1 MDHEN and CDR2 SYDVKM. The V gene end was trimmed by 5 bases and the J gene end by 10 bases; junction bases not matched to a gene: 12. This CDR3 is 15 amino acids long.

This CDR3 is CASSLADGRNSPLHF. The CDR3 nucleotides read TGCGCCAGCAGCTTGGCCGACGGACGTAATTCACCCCTCCACTTT. The J gene is TRBJ1-6, the V gene TRBV5-1; the D is unclear. Trimming cost V 0 bases and J 6 bases, with 10 bases left between them. The CDR3 is made up of 15 amino acids. CDR1 SGHRS and CDR2 YFSETQ come from the germline V gene.

The table lists this clonotype with a few counts. The chain has TRBV19 and TRBJ2-2; 9 bases are a match to TRBD1. Germline assignment: CDR1 LNHDA and CDR2 SQIVND (reference sequence). This CDR3 is built from 16 residues. Trimming at V came to 6 bases and at J to 6 bases, leaving 11 bases not matched to a gene. Here the CDR3 reads CASSKNPGQGPGELFF. The CDR3 DNA is TGTGCCAGTAGCAAGAACCCGGGACAGGGTCCCGGGGAGCTGTTTTTT.

This clonotype has a count of ten or more. This chain links TRBV7-7 with TRBJ2-7; 10 bases fit TRBD2. V dropped 3 bases and J dropped 3; count of bases not matched to a gene: 5. This CDR3 region has 15 residues. From germline, CDR1 is SSHAT and CDR2 FNYEAQ (reference sequence). CDR3 residues: CASSLGLASGYEQYF. The CDR3 bases are TGTGCCAGCAGCTTGGGACTAGCGAGCGGCTACGAGCAGTACTTC. The full variable domain, completed using reference TRBV7-7 and TRBJ2-7, is GAGVSQSPRYKVTKRGQDVTLRCDPISSHATLYWYQQALGQGPEFLTYFNYEAQPDKSGLPSDRFSAERPEGSISTLTIQRTEQRDSAMYRCASSLGLASGYEQYFGPGTRLTVT.

This clonotype was observed many times. The chain employs TRBV2 and TRBJ2-1, with a weak D call TRBD1 (6 bases). Per the germline V gene, CDR1 is SNHLY and CDR2 is FYNNEI. V lost 5 bases, J lost 7 bases, and 12 bases lay in between. The CDR3 is 13 amino acids. This CDR3 reads CASSRQVSNEQFF. The CDR3 bases are TGTGCCAGCAGTAGACAGGTTTCGAATGAGCAGTTCTTC.

Ten or more counts support this clonotype. The V gene is TRBV6-1, the J gene TRBJ2-7; D call uncertain. Trimming took off 3 bases at V and 3 bases at J, with 0 bases between the two ends. The germline CDR1 and CDR2 sequences are MNHNS and SASEGT. The CDR3 runs 10 residues. CDR3 residues: CASSDYEQYF. The CDR3 DNA reads TGTGCCAGCAGTGACTACGAGCAGTACTTC.

The count of this clonotype is one. This chain uses TRBV12-3 or TRBV12-4 with TRBJ2-1, with 14 bases lining up with TRBD2. J gave up 7 bases and V 6 bases, and 8 bases lay outside the gene matches. The CDR3 extends over 16 amino acids. CDR3 in amino acids: CASSRPGLAGVNEQFF. In DNA, the CDR3 is TGTGCCAGCAGCCGGCCGGGACTAGCGGGAGTGAATGAGCAGTTCTTC.

The chain combines TRBV7-9 with TRBJ1-4, with unresolved D. This CDR3 region has 14 residues. Deletions cut 7 bases from V and 4 bases from J, with 13 bases between. The germline V gene encodes CDR1 SEHNR and CDR2 FQNEAQ (reference sequence). Here the CDR3 reads CASKTGQYNEKLFF. CDR3 nucleotides: TGTGCCAGCAAGACCGGGCAGTATAATGAAAAACTGTTTTTT.